The T cell receptor beta chain described here comes from a study of spatial heterogeneity in lung cancer. This CDR3 region has 14 residues. Germline V gene lookup returns CDR1 SGHKS and CDR2 YYEKEE (reference sequence). V dropped 0 bases and J dropped 1 base, with 8 bases sitting between them. Time point denoted: sample taken at primary tumor resection. This clonotype appeared many times. TCRdb called the 5' RACE reads again in MiXCR, with one record for every CDR3 protein. The sample includes about 40,000 distinct CDR3 sequences, roughly 5.2% of them seen just once. The sequence was obtained from a female donor with early-stage non-small cell lung cancer. The chain combines TRBV5-5 with TRBJ2-7; D uncertain. This material consisted of PBMCs, taken at surgery. CDR3 bases: TGTGCCAGCAGCTTGGTCGTCGGATCCTACGAGCAGTACTTC. This translates into CASSLVVGSYEQYF. Filled out from reference TRBV5-5 and TRBJ2-7, the complete variable domain reads DAGVTQSPTHLIKTRGQQVTLRCSPISGHKSVSWYQQVLGQGPQFIFQYYEKEERGRGNFPDRFSARQFPNYSSELNVNALLLGDSALYLCASSLVVGSYEQYFGPGTRLTVT.